The 18 T cell receptor beta chains given below trace back to one sample, sequenced in a study of blood T cell repertoires in COVID-19. The data were produced by immunoSEQ multiplex PCR, yet TCRdb's version contains in-frame clones alone and is incomplete. The sample comprises fewer than 200,000 clones, over 75% of which are singletons, and 9.8% rests with the top ten. Sequences were obtained from peripheral blood. The receptors come from an elderly woman with acute or convalescent COVID-19.

CDR3 region: CASSVEPSRTYNEQFF. In DNA, the CDR3 is TGTGCCAGCAGCGTAGAACCTAGCAGAACCTACAATGAGCAGTTCTTC. The V gene is TRBV9, the J gene TRBJ2-1, with D possibly matching TRBD2 (5 bases). The germline V and J ends were trimmed by 0 bases and 2 bases, with 12 bases remaining between them. Germline-derived CDR1 and CDR2 are SGDLS and YYNGEE. The CDR3 extends over 16 amino acids.

This chain links TRBV4-1 with TRBJ1-5; D is uncertain. This CDR3 spans 14 amino acids. V was pared by 0 bases and J by 2 bases, with 5 bases between. Germline V gene data show CDR1 as MGHRA and CDR2 as YSYEKL. The CDR3 reads CASSQDPGNQPQHF. The CDR3 DNA sequence: TGCGCCAGCAGCCAAGATCCGGGCAATCAGCCCCAGCATTTT.

This clone was counted a single time. The chain links TRBV27 to TRBJ2-7; D perhaps matches TRBD2 (6 bases). The V end lost 3 bases, the J end lost 6 bases, and 6 bases lay between the germline ends. The CDR3 is made up of 11 amino acids. Germline V CDR1 and CDR2: MNHEY, SMNVEV (reference sequence). The CDR3 loop reads CASSLGGEQYF. The DNA of the CDR3 is TGTGCCAGCAGTTTGGGGGGCGAGCAGTACTTC.

The chain carries TRBV10-3 and TRBJ1-3; 8 nucleotides agree with TRBD1. Unmatched junction bases numbered 3, after V lost 5 bases and J lost 0 bases. Germline V gene data show CDR1 as ENHRY and CDR2 as SYGVKD. The CDR3 loop spans 15 amino acids. The CDR3 here is CAISSGTGSGNTIYF. The CDR3 bases are TGTGCCATCAGTAGCGGGACAGGCTCTGGAAACACCATATATTTT.

The chain uses TRBV6-5 and TRBJ2-7, with 8 positions matching TRBD1. Germline CDR1 reads MNHEY; CDR2 reads SVGAGI. Trimming at V came to 4 bases and at J to 0 bases, leaving 5 bases not matched to a gene. The CDR3 spans 15 residues. The CDR3 DNA reads as TGTGCCAGCAGTTTCAACGGACAGGGCTCCTACGAGCAGTACTTC. Translation: CASSFNGQGSYEQYF.

This rearrangement joins TRBV29-1 to TRBJ2-7; 8 positions agree with TRBD1. The trim removed 3 bases at V and 2 bases at J, leaving 3 bases unmatched. Germline-derived CDR1 and CDR2 are SQVTM and ANQGSEA. The CDR3 runs 13 residues. The CDR3 sequence: CSVEEDRAYEQYF. The DNA for the CDR3 is TGCAGCGTTGAGGAGGACAGGGCCTACGAGCAGTACTTC.

The J gene is TRBJ1-4, the V gene TRBV10-3; 7 nucleotides match TRBD1. The CDR3 extends over 13 amino acids. With 10 bases clipped from V and 2 bases from J, the junction kept 4 bases outside the gene matches. Germline V gene lookup returns CDR1 ENHRY and CDR2 SYGVKD. CDR3 in DNA: TGTGCCACAACAGGGGCGACTAATGAAAAACTGTTTTTT. This codes for CATTGATNEKLFF.

There are a few counts of this clone. J is TRBJ1-5 and V is TRBV3-1 (or the pseudogene TRBV3-2); D remains ambiguous. The CDR3 is 13 amino acids. CDR1 LGHDT and CDR2 YNNKEL come from the germline V gene (reference sequence). V was trimmed by 4 bases and J by 9 bases, leaving 13 bases between them. This chain's CDR3 is CASSPNDAWPQHF. The CDR3 DNA is TGTGCCAGCAGCCCCAACGATGCGTGGCCCCAGCATTTT.

The chain joins TRBV19 to TRBJ2-7, with D possibly TRBD1 on 5 matching bases. V was trimmed by 7 bases and J by 1 base, leaving 8 bases between them. The length of the CDR3 is 12 residues. The germline V gene has CDR1 LNHDA and CDR2 SQIVND (reference sequence). The CDR3 loop is CASTDRSYEQYF. The CDR3 bases are TGTGCCAGTACCGACAGATCCTACGAGCAGTACTTC.

This sequence joins TRBV19 and TRBJ2-7; 8 bases are a match to TRBD1. Germline V CDR1 and CDR2: LNHDA, SQIVND (reference sequence). After removal of 1 base from V and 0 bases from J, the junction contained 2 bases not matched to a gene. The CDR3 spans 15 residues. The CDR3 loop is CASSIAGGSSYEQYF. The CDR3 DNA sequence: TGTGCCAGTAGTATAGCAGGGGGCAGCTCCTACGAGCAGTACTTC. The full variable domain, with the rest looked up from reference TRBV19 and TRBJ2-7, is DGGITQSPKYLFRKEGQNVTLSCEQNLNHDAMYWYRQDPGQGLRLIYYSQIVNDFQKGDIAEGYSVSREKKESFPLTVTSAQKNPTAFYLCASSIAGGSSYEQYFGPGTRLTVT.

V is TRBV5-1 and J is TRBJ2-4; D gene uncertain. The CDR3 is made up of 13 amino acids. V gave up 5 bases and J gave up 4 bases, with 10 bases separating them. Looked up from germline, CDR1 is SGHRS and CDR2 is YFSETQ. CDR3 residues: CASRATGKNIQYF. The CDR3 nucleotides are TGCGCCAGCAGGGCGACTGGTAAAAACATTCAGTACTTC.

J is TRBJ2-1 and V is TRBV7-9, with a possible D match to TRBD1 (6 bases). Germline V gene lookup returns CDR1 SEHNR and CDR2 FQNEAQ (reference sequence). There are 13 residues in the CDR3. The V and J ends lost 5 bases and 4 bases respectively, with 9 bases between them. The CDR3 spells CASSITGYNEQFF. The CDR3 DNA is TGTGCCAGCAGCATCACAGGGTACAATGAGCAGTTCTTC.

The chain combines TRBV2 with TRBJ1-4; TRBD1 matches at 7 bases. Per the germline V gene, CDR1 is SNHLY and CDR2 is FYNNEI. Trimming took 5 bases from V and 7 from J; bases not matched to a gene: 7. CDR3 length: 14 residues. DNA for the CDR3: TGTGCCAGCAGTCCTCTAGGGGGCTCTGAAAAACTGTTTTTT. Its protein is CASSPLGGSEKLFF. The variable domain in full, with the rest retrieved from reference TRBV2 and TRBJ1-4, is EPEVTQTPSHQVTQMGQEVILRCVPISNHLYFYWYRQILGQKVEFLVSFYNNEISEKSEIFDDQFSVERPDGSNFTLKIRSTKLEDSAMYFCASSPLGGSEKLFFGSGTQLSVL.

The CDR3 sequence is CASSFYRVRANQPQHF. For the CDR3, the DNA is TGTGCCAGTAGTTTTTACAGGGTTAGAGCCAATCAGCCCCAGCATTTT. The chain couples TRBV19 to TRBJ1-5, with a tentative D call TRBD1 (6 bases). Trimming pared 5 bases from V and 3 bases from J, leaving 17 bases between. The germline CDR1 and CDR2 sequences are LNHDA and SQIVND (reference sequence). This CDR3 spans 16 amino acids.

V gene TRBV5-1 combines with J gene TRBJ2-1, with D uncertain. CDR1 and CDR2 (germline): SGHRS, YFSETQ. V was shortened by 0 bases and J by 0 bases, with 7 bases between the two germline ends. The CDR3 is 15 amino acids. Written as DNA, the CDR3 is TGCGCCAGCAGCTTGGGCGCGGACTCCTACAATGAGCAGTTCTTC. It translates to CASSLGADSYNEQFF.

This CDR3 reads CASSPTGVRGDTQYF. CDR3 in DNA: TGTGCCAGCAGCCCTACTGGGGTCCGGGGAGATACGCAGTATTTT. V is TRBV7-3 and J is TRBJ2-3, with a possible D match to TRBD2 (5 bases). Per germline, CDR1 SGHTA and CDR2 FQGTGA. Trimming cost V 5 bases and J 5 bases, with 17 bases left between them. The CDR3 totals 15 residues. The variable domain in full, with the rest retrieved from reference TRBV7-3 and TRBJ2-3, is GAGVSQTPSNKVTEKGKYVELRCDPISGHTALYWYRQSLGQGPEFLIYFQGTGAADDSGLPNDRFFAVRPEGSVSTLKIQRTERGDSAVYLCASSPTGVRGDTQYFGPGTRLTVL.

The chain is built from TRBV6-5 and TRBJ1-2; 7 bases line up with TRBD1. Trimming removed 2 bases from V and 5 bases from J; junction bases left unmatched: 5. From germline, CDR1 is MNHEY and CDR2 SVGAGI. CDR3 length: 14 residues. CDR3 region: CASSYQGTVYGYTF. The CDR3 region has the DNA TGTGCCAGCAGTTACCAAGGGACAGTTTATGGCTACACCTTC.

V and J are TRBV19 and TRBJ1-1; D perhaps matches TRBD1 (5 bases). Trimming took off 4 bases at V and 0 bases at J, with 12 bases between the two ends. The CDR3 covers 15 residues. Per germline, CDR1 LNHDA and CDR2 SQIVND (reference sequence). The CDR3 here is CASSNHRTMNTEAFF. The CDR3 coding sequence is TGTGCCAGTAGTAACCACAGGACAATGAACACTGAAGCTTTCTTT.